This is a list of T cell receptor beta chains from one sample in a study of cytomegalovirus exposure and HLA in healthy donors. Sequencing was performed with immunoSEQ multiplex PCR; in TCRdb, only in-frame clones are kept and a portion is missing. The sample table sets out around 70,000 clones. Sequencing used PBMCs. The origin of the receptors is a female donor in good health and CMV-seropositive. CDR3s include the opening cysteine and the closing phenylalanine or tryptophan. The D gene is left open where the match is weak.

J gene: TRBJ2-1
D gene: TRBD2
V gene: TRBV4-1
CDR3 DNA: TGCGCCAGCAGCAGGCTAGCGGGATACAATGAGCAGTTCTTC
CDR3 protein: CASSRLAGYNEQFF

J gene: TRBJ2-6
D gene: NA
V gene: TRBV30
CDR3 DNA: TGTGCCTGGAGTGTAGGGGATGGGGCCAACGTCCTGACTTTC
CDR3 protein: CAWSVGDGANVLTF

J gene: TRBJ1-2
D gene: TRBD1
V gene: TRBV30
CDR3 DNA: TGTGCCTGGGGGGACAGGGGACCCTACACCTTC
CDR3 protein: CAWGDRGPYTF

J gene: TRBJ2-7
D gene: TRBD1
V gene: TRBV19
CDR3 DNA: TGTGCCAGTACAGGGGGCGGCTACGAGCAGTACTTC
CDR3 protein: CASTGGGYEQYF

J gene: TRBJ2-7
D gene: TRBD2
V gene: TRBV6-1
CDR3 DNA: TGTGCCAGCAGTGAACGGGAGGGCCCCTACGAGCAGTACTTC
CDR3 protein: CASSEREGPYEQYF

J gene: TRBJ2-3
D gene: TRBD1
V gene: TRBV4-3
CDR3 DNA: TGCGCCAGCAGCCAAGTGCAGGGGGACACAGATACGCAGTATTTT
CDR3 protein: CASSQVQGDTDTQYF

J gene: TRBJ1-5
D gene: TRBD1
V gene: TRBV28
CDR3 DNA: TGTGCCAGCAGTTTAATAACAGGGGGTTATAGCAATCAGCCCCAGCATTTT
CDR3 protein: CASSLITGGYSNQPQHF

J gene: TRBJ1-1
D gene: NA
V gene: TRBV19
CDR3 DNA: TGTGCCAGTAATCGGGGCACTGAAGCTTTCTTT
CDR3 protein: CASNRGTEAFF

J gene: TRBJ2-1
D gene: TRBD2
V gene: TRBV7-9
CDR3 DNA: TGTGCCAGCAGCTCCGGGACTAGCGAACGGAATGAGCAGTTCTTC
CDR3 protein: CASSSGTSERNEQFF

J gene: TRBJ2-5
D gene: NA
V gene: TRBV5-1
CDR3 DNA: TGCGCCAGCAGCGGCGGCTCGGAGACCCAGTACTTC
CDR3 protein: CASSGGSETQYF

J gene: TRBJ2-2
D gene: NA
V gene: TRBV28
CDR3 DNA: TGTGCCACCCGTCGGGGGTCCGCGAACACCGGGGAGCTGTTTTTT
CDR3 protein: CATRRGSANTGELFF

J gene: TRBJ1-2
D gene: TRBD1
V gene: TRBV4-3
CDR3 DNA: TGCGCCAGCAGCCAAGGAATGCATCGGGCAGGGGGCGATAACTATGGCTACACCTTC
CDR3 protein: CASSQGMHRAGGDNYGYTF

J gene: TRBJ2-7
D gene: TRBD1
V gene: TRBV7-9
CDR3 DNA: TGTGCCAGCAGCTTAAAGGGGGCGACAGGGGACGAGCAGTACTTC
CDR3 protein: CASSLKGATGDEQYF

J gene: TRBJ2-2
D gene: TRBD2
V gene: TRBV11-2
CDR3 DNA: TGTGCCAGCACAGCTCGAGCGGGAGATACCGGGGAGCTGTTTTTT
CDR3 protein: CASTARAGDTGELFF

J gene: TRBJ2-7
D gene: TRBD1
V gene: TRBV9
CDR3 DNA: TGTGCCAGCAGCGTAGGGGACAGGGGGGACAACGAGCAGTACTTC
CDR3 protein: CASSVGDRGDNEQYF

J gene: TRBJ2-7
D gene: TRBD2
V gene: TRBV5-1
CDR3 DNA: TGCGCCAGCAGCGCGGGGACTAGCGGGAGACTGGGGGAGCAGTACTTC
CDR3 protein: CASSAGTSGRLGEQYF

J gene: TRBJ1-2
D gene: NA
V gene: TRBV6-5
CDR3 DNA: TGTGCCAGCACCGACCCGACAGGCTACTATGGCTACACCTTC
CDR3 protein: CASTDPTGYYGYTF

J gene: TRBJ1-6
D gene: NA
V gene: TRBV18
CDR3 DNA: TGTGCCAGCTCACCGGACAGCCTAGGGAATTCACCCCTCCACTTT
CDR3 protein: CASSPDSLGNSPLHF

J gene: TRBJ1-4
D gene: NA
V gene: TRBV6-5
CDR3 DNA: TGTGCCAGCAGTATTCAGGGGAGCGATGAAAAACTGTTTTTT
CDR3 protein: CASSIQGSDEKLFF

J gene: TRBJ2-7
D gene: NA
V gene: TRBV6-1
CDR3 DNA: TGTGCCAGCAGTGAAGGCGAAGGGAGCACCTACGAGCAGTACTTC
CDR3 protein: CASSEGEGSTYEQYF

J gene: TRBJ2-3
D gene: NA
V gene: TRBV9
CDR3 DNA: TGTGCCAGCAGCGTAGTTGGAGGGGTCACAGATACGCAGTATTTT
CDR3 protein: CASSVVGGVTDTQYF

J gene: TRBJ2-3
D gene: TRBD2
V gene: TRBV9
CDR3 DNA: TGTGCCAGCAGCCTCCGGGCTAGCGGGAAGCCTAAGGGAGATACGCAGTATTTT
CDR3 protein: CASSLRASGKPKGDTQYF

J gene: TRBJ1-2
D gene: TRBD1
V gene: TRBV2
CDR3 DNA: TGTGCCAGCAGTGAAGACCGACAGGGGCATTCTAACTATGGCTACACCTTC
CDR3 protein: CASSEDRQGHSNYGYTF

J gene: TRBJ2-3
D gene: TRBD2
V gene: TRBV2
CDR3 DNA: TGTGCCAGCAGTGAGATGGGGGGGTCGATCGATACGCAGTATTTT
CDR3 protein: CASSEMGGSIDTQYF

J gene: TRBJ1-5
D gene: TRBD1
V gene: TRBV15
CDR3 DNA: TGTGCCACCAGTCTAAGACAGGGCGCCTTTAGCAATCAGCCCCAGCATTTT
CDR3 protein: CATSLRQGAFSNQPQHF

J gene: TRBJ1-2
D gene: NA
V gene: TRBV6-4
CDR3 DNA: TGTGCCAGCAGTGAGGTGGCAGACACAAACTATGGCTACACCTTC
CDR3 protein: CASSEVADTNYGYTF

J gene: TRBJ2-1
D gene: TRBD2
V gene: TRBV30
CDR3 DNA: TGTGCCTGGAGGGGACTAGCGGGAAATACCTACAATGAGCAGTTCTTC
CDR3 protein: CAWRGLAGNTYNEQFF

J gene: TRBJ2-2
D gene: NA
V gene: TRBV9
CDR3 DNA: TGTGCCAGCAGCGTAGATAACAGAGAGAACACCGGGGAGCTGTTTTTT
CDR3 protein: CASSVDNRENTGELFF

J gene: TRBJ1-5
D gene: TRBD1
V gene: TRBV19
CDR3 DNA: TGTGCCAGTCATAGGGACAGGGGGGAGCCCCAGCATTTT
CDR3 protein: CASHRDRGEPQHF

J gene: TRBJ2-5
D gene: NA
V gene: TRBV10-3
CDR3 DNA: TGTGCCATCAGGGAGACGGACACTAAGGCGACCCAGTACTTC
CDR3 protein: CAIRETDTKATQYF

J gene: TRBJ2-5
D gene: NA
V gene: TRBV11-2
CDR3 DNA: TGTGCCAGCAGCTTCAACGAGCGGGCGGAGACCCAGTACTTC
CDR3 protein: CASSFNERAETQYF

J gene: TRBJ1-1
D gene: TRBD1
V gene: TRBV28
CDR3 DNA: TGTGCCAGCAGCCAGACAGGGGAGGGAGCTTTCTTT
CDR3 protein: CASSQTGEGAFF

J gene: TRBJ2-7
D gene: NA
V gene: TRBV19
CDR3 DNA: TGTGCCACCCGGGGGGGACAGGGCCTTGGCGAGCAGTACTTC
CDR3 protein: CATRGGQGLGEQYF

J gene: TRBJ1-4
D gene: NA
V gene: TRBV9
CDR3 DNA: TGTGCCAGCAGCCCCCGGACAACAGAAAAACTGTTTTTT
CDR3 protein: CASSPRTTEKLFF

J gene: TRBJ1-5
D gene: NA
V gene: TRBV7-9
CDR3 DNA: TGTGCCAGCAGCGTGGGAGGTGATCAGCCCCAGCATTTT
CDR3 protein: CASSVGGDQPQHF

J gene: TRBJ1-4
D gene: TRBD1
V gene: TRBV6-1
CDR3 DNA: TGTGCCAGCAGTGAAGCTGGGACAGGGATTGGAAAACTGTTTTTT
CDR3 protein: CASSEAGTGIGKLFF

J gene: TRBJ2-3
D gene: NA
V gene: TRBV27
CDR3 DNA: TGTGCCAGCAGTGCCAGGACTAGCACAGATACGCAGTATTTT
CDR3 protein: CASSARTSTDTQYF

J gene: TRBJ1-1
D gene: NA
V gene: TRBV19
CDR3 DNA: TGTGCCAGTAACCCGGACAGAGTGAACACTGAAGCTTTCTTT
CDR3 protein: CASNPDRVNTEAFF

J gene: TRBJ2-2
D gene: TRBD2
V gene: TRBV10-3
CDR3 DNA: TGTGCCATCAGTGCGGGACTAGACCTCACCGGGGAGCTGTTTTTT
CDR3 protein: CAISAGLDLTGELFF

J gene: TRBJ2-3
D gene: TRBD2
V gene: TRBV4-2
CDR3 DNA: TGTGCCAGCAGCCAGGGGACTAGCAGTAGCACAGATACGCAGTATTTT
CDR3 protein: CASSQGTSSSTDTQYF

J gene: TRBJ1-2
D gene: NA
V gene: TRBV7-2
CDR3 DNA: TGTGCCAGCAGCTTAGCATCCGGGGTGGCTGGCTACACCTTC
CDR3 protein: CASSLASGVAGYTF

J gene: TRBJ1-4
D gene: NA
V gene: TRBV7-2
CDR3 DNA: TGTGCCAGCAGCCTAGGGCAGCCGGGGAATAATGAAAAACTGTTTTTT
CDR3 protein: CASSLGQPGNNEKLFF

J gene: TRBJ2-2
D gene: NA
V gene: TRBV30
CDR3 DNA: TGTGCCTGGAGTGTAGGGGATTTAGGGGAGCTGTTTTTT
CDR3 protein: CAWSVGDLGELFF

J gene: TRBJ2-1
D gene: TRBD2
V gene: TRBV9
CDR3 DNA: TGTGCCAGCAGCGTAGACGGGGGGGATTACAATGAGCAGTTCTTC
CDR3 protein: CASSVDGGDYNEQFF

J gene: TRBJ2-1
D gene: TRBD2
V gene: TRBV28
CDR3 DNA: TGTGCCAGCAGTTCTAGCGGCCATTACTACAATGAGCAGTTCTTC
CDR3 protein: CASSSSGHYYNEQFF

J gene: TRBJ2-7
D gene: TRBD1
V gene: TRBV7-6
CDR3 DNA: TGTGCCAGCAGCGCCTTGGTAGGTGGGACAGGGAGTGTTAGCGAGCAGTACTTC
CDR3 protein: CASSALVGGTGSVSEQYF

J gene: TRBJ1-1
D gene: TRBD1
V gene: TRBV7-2
CDR3 DNA: TGTGCCAGCAGCTTAACCCAGGGGGACACTGAAGCTTTCTTT
CDR3 protein: CASSLTQGDTEAFF

J gene: TRBJ2-1
D gene: NA
V gene: TRBV4-2
CDR3 DNA: TGTGCCAGCAGCCAAGATCTGGTAGCCTCCTACAATGAGCAGTTCTTC
CDR3 protein: CASSQDLVASYNEQFF

J gene: TRBJ2-1
D gene: TRBD2
V gene: TRBV7-9
CDR3 DNA: TGTGCCAGCAGCTTAGCGGGACTAGCGGGTTTAAACTCCTACAATGAGCAGTTCTTC
CDR3 protein: CASSLAGLAGLNSYNEQFF

J gene: TRBJ2-1
D gene: TRBD1
V gene: TRBV18
CDR3 DNA: TGTGCCAGCTCACCGGGACAGGTTCTTGGGAATGAGCAGTTCTTC
CDR3 protein: CASSPGQVLGNEQFF

J gene: TRBJ2-3
D gene: NA
V gene: TRBV7-9
CDR3 DNA: TGTGCCAGCAGCTTAGCACTAGCTAGCACAGATACGCAGTATTTT
CDR3 protein: CASSLALASTDTQYF

J gene: TRBJ2-7
D gene: TRBD1
V gene: TRBV6-6
CDR3 DNA: TGTGCCAGCAGCGTACAGGGACAGGGCTCCGAGCAGTACTTC
CDR3 protein: CASSVQGQGSEQYF